These 12 T cell receptor beta chains came from one sample sequenced in a study of T-cell reconstitution after alpha-beta-depleted transplantation in children. For TCRbeta, the library was prepared with unique molecular identifiers. TCRdb used MiXCR to reprocess the PCR reads, holding one entry per CDR3 protein. The sample lists approximately 500,000 distinct CDR3 sequences, 25% to 30% occurring once. Sequences were derived from PBMCs, sampled before TCRalphabeta/CD19-depleted stem cell transplant. The receptors were gathered from a boy in the first two years of life with Wiskott-Aldrich syndrome, due to receive a stem cell transplant.

The chain uses TRBV7-9 and TRBJ1-3, with D maybe TRBD1 (5 bases). CDR3 length equals 14 residues. Trimming shortened V by 2 bases and J by 4 bases, and 9 bases separated the two germline ends. Germline CDR1 reads SEHNR; CDR2 reads FQNEAQ (reference sequence). Here the CDR3 reads CASSLSAGGNTIYF. As DNA, the CDR3 is TGTGCCAGCAGCTTATCGGCAGGGGGAAACACCATATATTTT.

The chain combines TRBV5-1 with TRBJ2-3, with 8 bases aligning to TRBD1. CDR1 is SGHRS and CDR2 is YFSETQ in the germline V gene. Trimming removed 3 bases from V and 0 bases from J; junction bases left unmatched: 12. The CDR3 loop spans 18 amino acids. The CDR3 loop is CASSSGQGPGLSTDTQYF. The DNA for the CDR3 is TGCGCCAGCAGCTCAGGACAGGGCCCGGGGTTAAGCACAGATACGCAGTATTTT. The full variable domain, with the rest looked up from reference TRBV5-1 and TRBJ2-3, is KAGVTQTPRYLIKTRGQQVTLSCSPISGHRSVSWYQQTPGQGLQFLFEYFSETQRNKGNFPGRFSGRQFSNSRSEMNVSTLELGDSALYLCASSSGQGPGLSTDTQYFGPGTRLTVL.

The rearrangement links TRBV5-1 to TRBJ2-3; D is perhaps TRBD1 (5 bases). With 1 base removed from V and 1 base from J, the gap between germline ends came to 10 bases. This CDR3 has 15 amino acids. The germline V gene has CDR1 SGHRS and CDR2 YFSETQ. As DNA, the CDR3 is TGCGCCAGCAGCTTGAATGGGGCAGGCACAGATACGCAGTATTTT. This gives the protein CASSLNGAGTDTQYF.

V and J are TRBV3-1 and TRBJ1-2, with D uncertain. V lost 4 bases and J 3 bases, leaving 15 bases between the germline ends. The CDR3 extends over 15 amino acids. Germline CDR1 and CDR2: LGHDT and YNNKEL (reference sequence). The CDR3 protein is CASSPTRRSYYGYTF. The CDR3 coding sequence is TGTGCCAGCAGCCCGACCAGGCGAAGCTACTATGGCTACACCTTC.

The chain uses TRBV20-1 and TRBJ2-7, with 12 bases lining up with TRBD2. The germline V gene encodes CDR1 DFQATT and CDR2 SNEGSKA (reference sequence). Losses at the gene ends were 4 bases for V and 2 bases for J; bases not matched to a gene: 3. The CDR3 runs 14 residues. CDR3 nucleotides: TGCAGTGCTACCCTAGCGGGAGGGGCCTACGAGCAGTACTTC. Its protein product is CSATLAGGAYEQYF.

There are a few counts of this clonotype. This rearrangement joins TRBV20-1 to TRBJ2-1; 9 bases are shared with TRBD2. V shed 3 bases and J 12 bases; nucleotides not matched to a gene: 18. CDR1 is DFQATT and CDR2 is SNEGSKA in the germline V gene (reference sequence). The CDR3 covers 16 residues. CDR3 nucleotide sequence: TGCAGTGCTAGCTCGGGTAGCGGGAGCCCCCTGTCTGTGCAGTTCTTC. As protein: CSASSGSGSPLSVQFF.

This clonotype was counted between two and nine times. J is TRBJ2-7 and V is TRBV20-1; 7 nucleotides align to TRBD2. The CDR3 has 12 residues. Germline lookup yields CDR1 DFQATT and CDR2 SNEGSKA (reference sequence). With 5 bases clipped from V and 4 bases from J, the junction kept 5 bases outside the gene matches. CDR3 protein: CSAALAEYEQYF. The CDR3 DNA is TGCAGTGCTGCGCTAGCGGAATACGAGCAGTACTTC.

The chain employs TRBV27 and TRBJ2-6; no firm D call. The ends were cut back, 2 bases at V and 0 bases at J, with 8 bases in the middle. Germline CDR1 MNHEY, CDR2 SMNVEV (reference sequence). CDR3 length: 16 residues. The DNA for the CDR3 is TGTGCCAGCAGTTTACGCCATGTCTCTGGGGCCAACGTCCTGACTTTC. This encodes CASSLRHVSGANVLTF.

This clonotype was counted a few times. The CDR3 region is CASSLSGTSGRVGTGELFF. The CDR3 nucleotides are TGTGCCAGCAGTTTATCCGGGACTAGCGGGAGGGTCGGCACCGGGGAGCTGTTTTTT. J is TRBJ2-2 and V is TRBV27, with 16 bases that match TRBD2. The CDR3 contains 19 residues. Germline loops: CDR1 MNHEY, CDR2 SMNVEV (reference sequence). With V trimmed by 0 bases and J by 4 bases, 5 bases remained unmatched.

This clonotype was seen more than once but under ten times. The chain couples TRBV5-6 to TRBJ2-7, with D unresolved. The CDR3 length is 14 residues. Germline CDR1 is SGHDT and CDR2 is YYEEEE. V was cut by 2 bases and J by 0 bases, with 9 bases left in between. CDR3 bases: TGTGCCAGCAGCTTCCGGCCAAACTCCTACGAGCAGTACTTC. This encodes CASSFRPNSYEQYF.

Note on this clonotype: This sequence may be a read error, since a much larger clone differs from it by one base. This chain links TRBV20-1 with TRBJ1-2, with a tentative D call TRBD1 (6 bases). The CDR3 totals 14 residues. Per germline, CDR1 DFQATT and CDR2 SNEGSKA (reference sequence). Deletions cut 8 bases from V and 1 base from J, with 17 bases between. Here the CDR3 reads CSPAQGGDNYGYTF. The DNA for the CDR3 is TGCAGTCCGGCACAGGGCGGGGATAACTATGGCTACACCTTC.

This clonotype was detected a few times. The chain employs TRBV20-1 and TRBJ2-3, with 13 bases fitting TRBD2. The CDR3 sequence is 17 residues long. From germline, CDR1 is DFQATT and CDR2 SNEGSKA (reference sequence). Trimming took 5 bases from V and 6 from J; bases not matched to a gene: 14. The DNA of the CDR3 is TGCAGTGCTGCTGGACTAGCGGGAGAGGGGGGGTCTGATACGCAGTATTTT. This gives the protein CSAAGLAGEGGSDTQYF.